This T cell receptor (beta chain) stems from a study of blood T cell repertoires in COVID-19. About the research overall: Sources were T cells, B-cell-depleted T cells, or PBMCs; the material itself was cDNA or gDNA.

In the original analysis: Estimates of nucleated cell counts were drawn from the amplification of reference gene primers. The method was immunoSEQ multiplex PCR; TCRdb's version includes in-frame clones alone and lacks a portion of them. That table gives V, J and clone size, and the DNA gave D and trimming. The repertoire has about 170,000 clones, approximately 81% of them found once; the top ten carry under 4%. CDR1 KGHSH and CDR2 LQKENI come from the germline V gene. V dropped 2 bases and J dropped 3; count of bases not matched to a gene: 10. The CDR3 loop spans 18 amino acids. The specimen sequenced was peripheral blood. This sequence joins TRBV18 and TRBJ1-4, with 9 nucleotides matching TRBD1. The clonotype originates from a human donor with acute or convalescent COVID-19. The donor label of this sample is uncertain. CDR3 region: CASSPGAGQGSANEKLFF. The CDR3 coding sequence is TGTGCCAGCTCACCAGGGGCGGGACAGGGTTCCGCTAATGAAAAACTGTTTTTT.